The rows below give T cell receptor beta chains drawn from one sample of a study of blood T cell repertoires in COVID-19. TCRdb's table, derived via immunoSEQ multiplex PCR, lists solely in-frame clones and lacks some. The profile covers tens of thousands of clones, with 88% appearing a single time and roughly 2.3% taken by the ten largest. Sequencing was performed on peripheral blood. Receptors were obtained from a human donor in a cohort sampled during active COVID-19. Each CDR3 is given with its conserved first and last residue. The order of the fields is D gene, J gene, V gene, clone size, CDR3 DNA, CDR3 protein. D genes are given only for firm matches. Rows give clone size only sometimes, using once, few, many, or a class for an expanded clone.

. | TRBJ1-5 | TRBV10-1 | . | TGCGCCAGCAGTGACTCTCGGGGGTGGATTCAGCCCCAGCATTTT | CASSDSRGWIQPQHF
TRBD1 | TRBJ1-1 | TRBV2 | . | TGTGCCAGCGGGACAGGGGCACAGAACACTGAAGCTTTCTTT | CASGTGAQNTEAFF
. | TRBJ1-4 | TRBV7-9 | . | TGTGCCAGCAGCTCCGCGCCGGGAGCGGCAACTAATGAAAAACTGTTTTTT | CASSSAPGAATNEKLFF
. | TRBJ1-1 | TRBV5-1 | . | TGCGCCAGCAGCCCGGGACTAAGGGGGGCCACTGAAGCTTTCTTT | CASSPGLRGATEAFF
. | TRBJ2-2 | TRBV7-2 | . | TGTGCCAGCAGCTTAAGCAACCGCGAGACCGGGGAGCTGTTTTTT | CASSLSNRETGELFF
. | TRBJ2-2 | TRBV10-3 | . | TGTGCCATCCCAGTGGAGGGACGGCAGAACACCGGGGAGCTGTTTTTT | CAIPVEGRQNTGELFF
. | TRBJ1-1 | TRBV4-1 | . | TGCGCCAGCAGCCGCGTCCCGGGGGGTGGCACTGAAGCTTTCTTT | CASSRVPGGGTEAFF
TRBD1 | TRBJ2-3 | TRBV18 | once | TGTGCCAGCTCACCGACAGGGGGCAAAGATACGCAGTATTTT | CASSPTGGKDTQYF
TRBD2 | TRBJ2-7 | TRBV5-6 | . | TGTGCCAGCAGCTTGGGCCCAGCGGGGCTTAGCAAGCAGTACTTC | CASSLGPAGLSKQYF
. | TRBJ1-2 | TRBV9 | . | TGTGCCAGCAGCTCCGCCCGGACACGTAACTATGGCTACACCTTC | CASSSARTRNYGYTF
. | TRBJ1-2 | TRBV28 | . | TGTGCCAGCAGTCTCCGGGACACTCTCTATGGCTACACCTTC | CASSLRDTLYGYTF
. | TRBJ2-7 | TRBV29-1 | . | TGCAGCGCCTGGGGGCTTGACGACGGCGAGCAGTACTTC | CSAWGLDDGEQYF
. | TRBJ2-6 | TRBV19 | . | TGTGCCAGTAGTCCCTACGCCCGCTCTTCTGGGGCCAACGTCCTGACTTTC | CASSPYARSSGANVLTF
TRBD2 | TRBJ2-2 | TRBV14 | once | TGTGCCAGCAGCAGGAAAGCGGGGGAAACCGGGGAGCTGTTTTTT | CASSRKAGETGELFF
. | TRBJ1-3 | TRBV12-3/TRBV12-4 | . | TGTGCCAGCAAATGGGCCGCTGGAAACACCATATATTTT | CASKWAAGNTIYF
TRBD2 | TRBJ2-3 | TRBV6-2/TRBV6-3 | . | TGTGCCAGCAGTTACTCCCTAGCGGGAGGGCTTGATACGCAGTATTTT | CASSYSLAGGLDTQYF
TRBD2 | TRBJ2-3 | TRBV7-3 | . | TGTGCCAGCAGCTCTGGACTAGCGGGACTCACAGATACGCAGTATTTT | CASSSGLAGLTDTQYF
. | TRBJ2-7 | TRBV21-1 | . | TGTGCCAGCAGCAAAGGTGGCGGGAGTGATGAGCAGTACTTC | CASSKGGGSDEQYF